Listed below are T cell receptor beta chains from one sample, sequenced in a study of immune evolution from preneoplasia to lung adenocarcinoma. The table came from immunoSEQ multiplex PCR; TCRdb's copy has only in-frame clones and leaves some out. The sample lists approximately 5,700 clones, 65% to 70% occurring once. The sequenced sample was FFPE adjacent normal lung tissue. These receptors all stem from an elderly person with lung adenocarcinoma. Each CDR3 is given with its conserved first and last residue. The D gene is left open where the match is weak. Rows give clone size only sometimes, using once, few, many, or a class for an expanded clone.

size	V	J	D	CDR3	DNA
-	TRBV11-3	TRBJ2-5	-	CASSLAQGETQYF	TGTGCCAGCAGCTTGGCCCAGGGGGAGACCCAGTACTTC
-	TRBV5-5	TRBJ1-1	TRBD1	CASSLGGGVGAEAFF	TGTGCCAGCAGCTTAGGAGGGGGCGTGGGCGCTGAAGCTTTCTTT
-	TRBV7-2	TRBJ1-2	-	CASSLAGQYGYTF	TGTGCCAGCAGCTTAGCAGGACAATATGGCTACACCTTC
few	TRBV6-1	TRBJ1-1	TRBD1	CASRGQAHTEAFF	TGTGCCAGCAGAGGACAGGCCCACACTGAAGCTTTCTTT
-	TRBV6-5	TRBJ1-4	-	CASRSGGPQEKLFF	TGTGCCAGCCGTTCGGGGGGGCCGCAGGAAAAACTGTTTTTT
few	TRBV5-4	TRBJ1-5	-	CASSSAMPTGSNQPQHF	TGTGCCAGCAGCAGTGCGATGCCCACAGGTTCCAATCAGCCCCAGCATTTT
-	TRBV10-3	TRBJ2-7	TRBD2	CAISELPGEGQYF	TGTGCCATCAGTGAACTGCCGGGGGAGGGGCAGTACTTC
-	TRBV30	TRBJ1-1	TRBD1	CAWDRGGGTEAFF	TGTGCCTGGGACAGGGGCGGTGGCACTGAAGCTTTCTTT
-	TRBV19	TRBJ1-5	TRBD1	CASGNRGLGNQPQHF	TGTGCCAGTGGCAACAGGGGGCTTGGCAATCAGCCCCAGCATTTT
-	TRBV9	TRBJ2-1	-	CASSPERPGEQFF	TGTGCCAGCAGCCCAGAGAGGCCCGGTGAGCAGTTCTTC